Included here is one T cell receptor (beta chain) sequence, with context. The antigen is unknown. TCRdb independently ran MiXCR on the reads; one entry per CDR3 protein. This table holds about 570,000 distinct CDR3 sequences, 40% found once. In germline, CDR1 is MGHRA, CDR2 YSYEKL. This CDR3 is 16 amino acids long. The ends were cut back, 5 bases at V and 1 base at J, with 18 bases in the middle. This specimen comes from a study of T cell repertoires in cytomegalovirus infection. The TCR originated in a human donor in good health (CMV status not recorded). Some clones in this sample may be carry-over from other donors' samples. The sample consisted of cultured PBMCs, taken from culture after CMV antigen stimulation. The chain recombines TRBV4-1 with TRBJ2-7; D is uncertain. Here the CDR3 reads CASSKARQRASYEQYF. The CDR3 region has the DNA TGCGCCAGCAGCAAAGCCCGGCAGCGAGCATCCTACGAGCAGTACTTC.